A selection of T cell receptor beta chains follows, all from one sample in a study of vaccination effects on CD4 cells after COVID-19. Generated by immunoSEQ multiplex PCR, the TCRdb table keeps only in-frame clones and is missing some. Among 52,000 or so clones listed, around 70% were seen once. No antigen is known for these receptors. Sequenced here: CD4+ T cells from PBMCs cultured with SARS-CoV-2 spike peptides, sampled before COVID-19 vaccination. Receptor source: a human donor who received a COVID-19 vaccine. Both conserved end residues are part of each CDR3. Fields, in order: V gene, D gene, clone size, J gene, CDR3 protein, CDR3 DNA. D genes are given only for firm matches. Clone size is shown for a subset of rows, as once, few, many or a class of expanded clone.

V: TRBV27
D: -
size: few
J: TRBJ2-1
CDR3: CASSSGQGWYNEQFF
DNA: TGTGCCAGCAGTTCCGGGCAGGGATGGTACAATGAGCAGTTCTTC

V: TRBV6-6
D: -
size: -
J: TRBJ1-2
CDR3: CASSYRGHGYTF
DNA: TGTGCCAGCAGTTACAGGGGTCATGGCTACACCTTC

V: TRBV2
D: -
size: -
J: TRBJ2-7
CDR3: CASSERGSQYF
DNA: TGTGCCAGCAGTGAGCGGGGCTCGCAGTACTTC

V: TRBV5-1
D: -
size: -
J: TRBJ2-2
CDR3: CASSLGSNTGELFF
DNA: TGCGCCAGCAGCTTGGGCTCCAACACCGGGGAGCTGTTTTTT

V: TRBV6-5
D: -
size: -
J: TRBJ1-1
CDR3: CASEVSGTGTEAFF
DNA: TGTGCCAGCGAGGTTTCCGGGACGGGCACTGAAGCTTTCTTT

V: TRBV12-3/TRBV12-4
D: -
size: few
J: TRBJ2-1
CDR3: CASSLKGGEQFF
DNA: TGTGCCAGCAGTTTAAAAGGCGGGGAGCAGTTCTTC

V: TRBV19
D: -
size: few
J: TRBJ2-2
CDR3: CASSPGPRVGELFF
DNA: TGTGCCAGTAGCCCAGGACCCCGCGTCGGGGAGCTGTTTTTT

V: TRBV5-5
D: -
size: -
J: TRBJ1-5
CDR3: CASSSGWGSINQPQHF
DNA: TGTGCCAGCAGCTCCGGATGGGGGTCAATCAATCAGCCCCAGCATTTT

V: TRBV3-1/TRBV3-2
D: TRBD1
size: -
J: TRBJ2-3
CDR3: CASSQDDRAFTDTQYF
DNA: TGTGCCAGCAGCCAAGATGACAGGGCCTTCACAGATACGCAGTATTTT

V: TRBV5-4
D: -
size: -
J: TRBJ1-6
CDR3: CASSPGSEPSPLHF
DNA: TGTGCCAGCAGCCCGGGGTCTGAGCCTTCACCCCTCCACTTT

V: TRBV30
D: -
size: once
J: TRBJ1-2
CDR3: CAWSVQGDNYGYTF
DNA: TGTGCCTGGAGTGTCCAGGGCGATAACTATGGCTACACCTTC

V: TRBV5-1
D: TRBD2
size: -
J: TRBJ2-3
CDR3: CASTTGGGTDTQYF
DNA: TGCGCCAGCACGACGGGAGGGGGCACAGATACGCAGTATTTT

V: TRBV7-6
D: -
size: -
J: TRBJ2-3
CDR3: CASSRTRGSTDTQYF
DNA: TGTGCCAGCAGCCGGACTCGGGGGAGCACAGATACGCAGTATTTT

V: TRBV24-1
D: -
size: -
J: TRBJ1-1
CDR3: CATSDLGGSMNTEAFF
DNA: TGTGCCACCAGTGATTTGGGGGGCTCGATGAACACTGAAGCTTTCTTT

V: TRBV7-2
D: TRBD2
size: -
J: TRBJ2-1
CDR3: CASSSTSAVGYNEQFF
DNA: TGTGCCAGCAGCTCGACTAGCGCGGTAGGGTACAATGAGCAGTTCTTC

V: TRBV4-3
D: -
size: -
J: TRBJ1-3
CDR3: CASSQDRQGAGNTIYF
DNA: TGCGCCAGCAGCCAAGATCGGCAGGGTGCTGGAAACACCATATATTTT

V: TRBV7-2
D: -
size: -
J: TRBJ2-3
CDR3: CASSPSPRVTSTDTQYF
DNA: TGTGCCAGCAGTCCAAGCCCCAGAGTCACTAGCACAGATACGCAGTATTTT

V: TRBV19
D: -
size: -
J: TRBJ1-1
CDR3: CACGGWETEAFF
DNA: TGTGCCTGCGGCGGTTGGGAGACTGAAGCTTTCTTT

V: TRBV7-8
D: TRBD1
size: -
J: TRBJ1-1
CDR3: CAGSHRGNTEAFF
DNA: TGTGCCGGCAGCCACAGGGGAAACACTGAAGCTTTCTTT

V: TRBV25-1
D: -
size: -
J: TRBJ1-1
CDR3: CASSEWGARRTEAFF
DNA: TGTGCCAGCAGTGAATGGGGGGCGCGTAGGACTGAAGCTTTCTTT

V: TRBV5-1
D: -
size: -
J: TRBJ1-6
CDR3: CASSLEEGYNSPLHF
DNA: TGCGCCAGCAGCTTGGAGGAGGGGTATAATTCACCCCTCCACTTT

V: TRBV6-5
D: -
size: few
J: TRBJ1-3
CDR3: CASSYRQTYSGNTIYF
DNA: TGTGCCAGCAGTTACCGGCAGACTTACTCTGGAAACACCATATATTTT

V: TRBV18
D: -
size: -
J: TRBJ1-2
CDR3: CASSRGDTTPNYGYTF
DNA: TGTGCCAGCTCACGGGGGGACACTACGCCTAACTATGGCTACACCTTC

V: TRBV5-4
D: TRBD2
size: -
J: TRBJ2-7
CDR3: CASSPFYGTSGSEQYF
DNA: TGTGCCAGCAGCCCCTTCTACGGGACTAGTGGATCCGAGCAGTACTTC

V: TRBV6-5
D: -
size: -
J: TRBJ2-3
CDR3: CASTSGPSRTQYF
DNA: TGTGCCAGCACCTCTGGGCCCTCCCGTACGCAGTATTTT

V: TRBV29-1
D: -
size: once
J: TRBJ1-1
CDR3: CSGLRGTSNTEAFF
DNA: TGCAGCGGCCTAAGAGGCACGTCGAACACTGAAGCTTTCTTT

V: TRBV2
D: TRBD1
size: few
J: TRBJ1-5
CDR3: CASRDREVGNQPQHF
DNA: TGTGCCAGCAGGGACAGGGAGGTAGGCAATCAGCCCCAGCATTTT

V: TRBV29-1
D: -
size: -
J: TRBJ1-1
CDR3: CSVRGGATEAFF
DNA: TGCAGCGTTCGAGGGGGGGCCACTGAAGCTTTCTTT

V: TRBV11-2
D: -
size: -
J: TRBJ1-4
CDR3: CASSLDPGSGLFF
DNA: TGTGCCAGCAGCTTAGATCCGGGTTCGGGGCTGTTTTTT

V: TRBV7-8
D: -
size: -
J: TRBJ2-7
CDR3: CASSSLPFSGTAIPPYEQYF
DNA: TGTGCCAGCAGCTCGCTCCCGTTCTCCGGGACCGCGATACCTCCCTACGAGCAGTACTTC

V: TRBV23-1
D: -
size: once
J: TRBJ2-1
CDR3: CAHHSRVGPWNEQFF
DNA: TGCGCCCACCATTCACGGGTAGGCCCATGGAATGAGCAGTTCTTC

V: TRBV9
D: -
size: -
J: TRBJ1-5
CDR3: CASSVDSYSNQPQHF
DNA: TGTGCCAGCAGCGTAGACAGCTATAGCAATCAGCCCCAGCATTTT

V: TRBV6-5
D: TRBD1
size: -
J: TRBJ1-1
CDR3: CASRKDRVGTEAFF
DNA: TGTGCCAGCAGGAAAGACAGGGTAGGCACTGAAGCTTTCTTT

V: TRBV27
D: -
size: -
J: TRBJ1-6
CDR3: CASSLSSSLPLHF
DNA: TGTGCCAGCAGTTTATCCTCGAGCCTGCCCCTCCACTTT

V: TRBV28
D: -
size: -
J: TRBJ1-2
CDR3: CASSLGGLSYGYTF
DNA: TGTGCCAGCAGCCTGGGGGGTCTAAGCTATGGCTACACCTTC

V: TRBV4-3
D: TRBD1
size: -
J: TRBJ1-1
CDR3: CASSRPGTGNTEAFF
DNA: TGCGCCAGCAGCCGTCCCGGGACAGGGAACACTGAAGCTTTCTTT

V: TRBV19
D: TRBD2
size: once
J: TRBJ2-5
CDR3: CASSTTSGEETQYF
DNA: TGTGCCAGTAGTACGACTAGCGGGGAAGAGACCCAGTACTTC

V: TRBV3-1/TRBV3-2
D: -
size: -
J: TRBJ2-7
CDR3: CASSQDPYEQYF
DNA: TGTGCCAGCAGCCAAGATCCCTACGAGCAGTACTTC